The subject of this entry is one T cell receptor beta chain. Per the germline V gene, CDR1 is SGHNT and CDR2 is YYREEE (reference sequence). The CDR3 length is 15 residues. V lost 4 bases, J lost 2 bases, and 6 bases stayed unmatched. The record originates from a study of response to subunit inactivated influenza vaccine. TCRdb re-derived calls from the RT-PCR reads in MiXCR, one entry per CDR3 protein. Among approximately 570,000 distinct CDR3 sequences, approximately 7.1% were seen once, and the ten largest hold over 10%. The receptor was isolated from a man in his fifties or sixties who received an inactivated influenza vaccine. Specimen: PBMCs from blood, collected about 23 months after vaccination. The rearrangement links TRBV5-4 to TRBJ2-7; 10 bases align to TRBD2. CDR3 sequence reads: CASSVSGRPTYEQYF. In DNA form, the CDR3 reads TGTGCCAGCAGCGTTAGCGGGAGGCCCACCTACGAGCAGTACTTC.